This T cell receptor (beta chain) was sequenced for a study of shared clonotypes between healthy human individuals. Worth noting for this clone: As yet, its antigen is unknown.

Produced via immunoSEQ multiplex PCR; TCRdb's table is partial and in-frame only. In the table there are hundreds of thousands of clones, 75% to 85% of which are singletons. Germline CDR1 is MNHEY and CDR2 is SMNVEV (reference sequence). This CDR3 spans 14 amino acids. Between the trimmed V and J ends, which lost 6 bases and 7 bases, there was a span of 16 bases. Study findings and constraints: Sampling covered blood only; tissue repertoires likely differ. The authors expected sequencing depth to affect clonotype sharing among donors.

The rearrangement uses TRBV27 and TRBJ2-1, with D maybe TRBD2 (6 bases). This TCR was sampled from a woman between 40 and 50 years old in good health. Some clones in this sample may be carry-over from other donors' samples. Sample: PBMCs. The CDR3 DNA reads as TGTGCCAGCAGGGGTCGGGGGAGAGGTAATGAGCAGTTCTTC. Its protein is CASRGRGRGNEQFF.